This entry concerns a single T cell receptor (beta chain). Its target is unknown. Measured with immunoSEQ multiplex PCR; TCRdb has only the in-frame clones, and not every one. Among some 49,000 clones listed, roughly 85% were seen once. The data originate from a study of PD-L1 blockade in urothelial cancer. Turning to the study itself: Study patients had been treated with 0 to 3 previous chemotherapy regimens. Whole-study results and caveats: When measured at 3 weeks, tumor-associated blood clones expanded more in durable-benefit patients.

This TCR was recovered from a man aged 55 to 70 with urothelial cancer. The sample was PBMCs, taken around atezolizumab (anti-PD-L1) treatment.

Here the CDR3 DNA reads TGTGCCAGCTCACCAACCACAGGGGGCTCGTCTGGAAACACCATATATTTT. Amino acids: CASSPTTGGSSGNTIYF. This sequence joins TRBV18 and TRBJ1-3, with 9 bases identical to TRBD1. CDR1 KGHSH and CDR2 LQKENI come from the germline V gene. CDR3 size: 17 residues. V gave up 2 bases and J gave up 1 base; unmatched junction bases: 6.